Listed here are 17 T cell receptor beta chains from one sample, sequenced in a study of Ad26.COV2.S vaccination and SARS-CoV-2 variants. Treatment indicated: approximately 18 received Ad26.COV2.S at low or high dose, single or two shots; 5 received placebo; per-sample allocation not given. Sampling happened 63 days after the first vaccine or placebo injection. The method was immunoSEQ multiplex PCR; TCRdb's version includes in-frame clones alone and lacks a portion of them. The profile covers around 340,000 clones, with approximately 86% appearing a single time and around a tenth taken by the ten largest. Sequences were derived from peripheral blood, sampled in a trial of Ad26.COV2.S vaccine versus placebo. These receptors were collected from a person between 18 and 65 years old who received the Ad26.COV2.S COVID-19 vaccine or a placebo.

This rearrangement joins TRBV28 to TRBJ1-5; D remains unclear. The CDR3 is made up of 14 amino acids. CDR1 MDHEN and CDR2 SYDVKM come from the germline V gene. The V end lost 5 bases, the J end lost 4 bases, and 12 bases lay between the germline ends. In DNA, the CDR3 is TGTGCCAGCAGTCTCGTGGTCGGGAATCAGCCCCAGCATTTT. This sequence encodes CASSLVVGNQPQHF.

The V gene is TRBV20-1, the J gene TRBJ2-5, with D uncertain. From germline, CDR1 is DFQATT and CDR2 SNEGSKA (reference sequence). The CDR3 runs 10 residues. V lost 5 bases, J lost 3 bases, and 4 bases lay in between. Here the CDR3 reads CSADKETQYF. The CDR3 nucleotides read TGCAGTGCTGATAAAGAGACCCAGTACTTC.

The chain combines TRBV21-1 with TRBJ2-3; the D call TRBD1 from the table was never checked on the DNA. TRBV21-1 is noted as a pseudogene. The CDR3 spans 15 residues. The CDR3 protein is CASSIGGSGTDTQYF. CDR3 bases: TGTGCCAGCAGCATAGGGGGCTCTGGGACAGATACGCAGTATTTT.

This chain joins TRBV30 and TRBJ1-5; D uncertain. V gave up 1 base and J gave up 3 bases, with 4 bases separating them. Germline CDR1 GTSNPN, CDR2 SVGIG (reference sequence). The CDR3 runs 12 residues. CDR3 residues: CAWSGTNQPQHF. The DNA for the CDR3 is TGTGCCTGGAGTGGGACCAATCAGCCCCAGCATTTT. Complete variable domain (other parts from reference TRBV30 and TRBJ1-5): SQTIHQWPATLVQPVGSPLSLECTVEGTSNPNLYWYRQAAGRGLQLLFYSVGIGQISSEVPQNLSASRPQDRQFILSSKKLLLSDSGFYLCAWSGTNQPQHFGDGTRLSIL.

The chain has TRBV18 and TRBJ2-7; 7 bases line up with TRBD2. The germline gives CDR1 KGHSH, CDR2 LQKENI. This CDR3 spans 14 amino acids. Trimming took 6 bases from V and 2 from J; bases not matched to a gene: 7. This CDR3 is CASSTRGSTYEQYF. The CDR3 DNA follows: TGTGCCAGCTCTACTCGCGGGAGTACCTACGAGCAGTACTTC.

The V call is TRBV5-1, the J call TRBJ2-1; the match to TRBD2 covers 15 bases. The germline CDR1 and CDR2 sequences are SGHRS and YFSETQ. Losses at the gene ends were 6 bases for V and 7 bases for J; bases not matched to a gene: 14. The CDR3 has 18 residues. CDR3 sequence (DNA): TGCGCCAGCAAACCTCCGGGACTAGCGGGGGGCCTGGCAAATGAGCAGTTCTTC. Amino acid sequence: CASKPPGLAGGLANEQFF.

The chain combines TRBV6-5 with TRBJ2-7, with D possibly being TRBD1 (6 bases). V lost 5 bases to trimming and J lost 2 bases, with 10 bases between them. The length of the CDR3 is 13 residues. The germline CDR1 and CDR2 sequences are MNHEY and SVGAGI. In DNA, the CDR3 is TGTGCCAGCAGTACGACAGGAACCTACGAGCAGTACTTC. Translation: CASSTTGTYEQYF.

J is TRBJ2-5 and V is TRBV19; D perhaps matches TRBD1 (6 bases). Germline-derived CDR1 and CDR2 are LNHDA and SQIVND (reference sequence). The length of the CDR3 is 14 residues. V was clipped by 4 bases and J by 2 bases, with 11 bases between them. CDR3 amino acids: CASSTGTLQETQYF. CDR3 bases: TGTGCCAGTAGTACAGGGACACTTCAAGAGACCCAGTACTTC.

This clone was counted many times. The same CDR3 also results from other DNA sequences found in this sample. The rearrangement joins TRBV19 to TRBJ1-2, with D maybe TRBD1 (6 bases). Germline CDR1 LNHDA, CDR2 SQIVND (reference sequence). This CDR3 is 13 amino acids long. V dropped 4 bases and J dropped 2 bases, with 8 bases sitting between them. The CDR3 sequence: CASSTQGNYGYTF. In nucleotides, the CDR3 is TGTGCCAGTAGTACCCAGGGGAACTATGGCTACACCTTC.

This clone came up once. The chain employs TRBV28 and TRBJ2-2; D is ambiguous. There are 11 residues in the CDR3. The ends were cut back, 10 bases at V and 6 bases at J, with 9 bases in the middle. Per germline, CDR1 MDHEN and CDR2 SYDVKM. As DNA, the CDR3 is TGTGCCACCGACGTTTCCGGGGAGCTGTTTTTT. It codes for CATDVSGELFF. The variable domain in full, completed from reference TRBV28 and TRBJ2-2, reads DVKVTQSSRYLVKRTGEKVFLECVQDMDHENMFWYRQDPGLGLRLIYFSYDVKMKEKGDIPEGYSVSREKKERFSLILESASTNQTSMYLCATDVSGELFFGEGSRLTVL.

The sample holds a few counts of this clone. The rearrangement joins TRBV7-2 to TRBJ2-3; D tentatively fits TRBD1 or TRBD2 (5 bases each). Germline assignment: CDR1 SGHTA and CDR2 FQGNSA. The length of the CDR3 is 16 residues. Between the trimmed V and J ends, which lost 6 bases and 5 bases, there was a span of 21 bases. The CDR3 protein is CASSAGTPGIGDTQYF. CDR3 nucleotide sequence: TGTGCCAGCAGTGCCGGGACCCCAGGGATCGGAGATACGCAGTATTTT. Full variable domain (missing parts from reference TRBV7-2 and TRBJ2-3): GAGVSQSPSNKVTEKGKDVELRCDPISGHTALYWYRQSLGQGLEFLIYFQGNSAPDKSGLPSDRFSAERTGGSVSTLTIQRTQQEDSAVYLCASSAGTPGIGDTQYFGPGTRLTVL.

V and J are TRBV5-1 and TRBJ2-1, with 12 bases lining up with TRBD2. The CDR3 runs to 16 residues. Unmatched junction bases numbered 6, after V lost 1 base and J lost 7 bases. Germline CDR1 is SGHRS and CDR2 is YFSETQ. The CDR3 sequence is CASSLTLAGGNNEQFF. The CDR3 nucleotides read TGCGCCAGCAGCTTGACCCTAGCGGGGGGGAATAATGAGCAGTTCTTC.

The gene calls are TRBV3-1 (or the pseudogene TRBV3-2) and TRBJ1-2, with 8 bases fitting TRBD1. CDR1 is LGHDT, CDR2 YNNKEL, per germline (reference sequence). The CDR3 consists of 15 residues. Unmatched junction bases numbered 10, after V lost 2 bases and J lost 8 bases. CDR3 in amino acids: CASSQNFQGAWGYTF. The CDR3 region has the DNA TGTGCCAGCAGCCAAAATTTCCAGGGGGCCTGGGGCTACACCTTC.

A remark on this clone: This may arise from a read error, as a much more abundant clone is one base away. The V and J genes are TRBV28 and TRBJ2-7; D uncertain. V dropped 6 bases and J dropped 3 bases, with 3 bases sitting between them. Per germline, CDR1 MDHEN and CDR2 SYDVKM. The CDR3 spans 10 residues. The CDR3 DNA reads TGTGCCAGCAGCGACTACGAGCAGTACTTC. Translating gives CASSDYEQYF.

This sequence joins TRBV28 and TRBJ1-2, with TRBD1 identical over 7 bases. CDR3 length equals 13 residues. Germline loops: CDR1 MDHEN, CDR2 SYDVKM. The trim removed 7 bases at V and 5 bases at J, leaving 7 bases unmatched. The CDR3 spells CASNSGTVYGYTF. For the CDR3, the DNA is TGTGCCAGCAACTCCGGGACAGTTTATGGCTACACCTTC.

The gene calls are TRBV29-1 and TRBJ1-1, with D perhaps matching TRBD1 (6 bases). The V gene's germline CDR1 is SQVTM and CDR2 ANQGSEA. Trimming cost V 4 bases and J 1 base, with 7 bases left between them. This CDR3 contains 12 residues. The CDR3 nucleotides are TGCAGCGTTGGGGGACAGAACACTGAAGCTTTCTTT. Amino acid sequence: CSVGGQNTEAFF.

The chain recombines TRBV6-5 with TRBJ2-5; no clear D gene. CDR1 is MNHEY and CDR2 is SVGAGI in the germline V gene. The CDR3 has 12 residues. V dropped 6 bases and J dropped 5 bases, with 10 bases sitting between them. The CDR3 DNA follows: TGTGCCAGCAGCTCCCCTTTGGAGACCCAGTACTTC. Translating gives CASSSPLETQYF.